This T cell receptor beta chain appears in the sequencing data of a study of cytomegalovirus exposure and HLA in healthy donors. Concerning this clone itself: Its antigen remains unidentified.

Primers for the PCR totalled 60 Vbeta and 13 Jbeta. Sequencing used immunoSEQ multiplex PCR; TCRdb keeps in-frame clones, though not all of them. The sample lists just over 150,000 clones; 80% were seen once. The CDR3 has 17 residues. The ends were cut back, 5 bases at V and 0 bases at J, with 14 bases in the middle. CDR1 and CDR2 (germline): SGHTA, FQGNSA. Overall study results and limits: In an earlier analysis, productive rearrangement rates for most beta V segments clustered near 87% or 30%.

The chain has TRBV7-2 and TRBJ1-6; D unclear. This receptor was identified in a male donor in good health and CMV-seropositive. Sequenced material: PBMCs. The chain's CDR3 is CASSPYRENSYNSPLHF. CDR3 bases: TGTGCCAGCAGCCCCTATCGGGAGAACTCCTATAATTCACCCCTCCACTTT.